The sequence of this TCR beta chain was determined in a study of blood T cell repertoires in COVID-19. Clones were read by immunoSEQ multiplex PCR, and TCRdb kept only the in-frame ones, dropping some. Among 150,000 to 200,000 clones listed, roughly nine tenths were seen once. The germline V gene encodes CDR1 MDHEN and CDR2 SYDVKM. V was clipped by 4 bases and J by 9 bases; unmatched bases: 10. This CDR3 is built from 16 residues. The clonotype comes from a man aged 50-60 years with acute or convalescent COVID-19. V is TRBV28 and J is TRBJ1-6; TRBD1 matches 9 bases. Sequenced material: peripheral blood. Here the CDR3 reads CASSSGTGSMVSPLHF. The CDR3 DNA follows: TGTGCCAGCAGTTCCGGGACAGGGAGTATGGTTTCACCCCTCCACTTT.